This is a list of T cell receptor beta chains from one sample in a study of shared clonotypes between healthy human individuals. Libraries were prepared by immunoSEQ multiplex PCR; TCRdb keeps only in-frame clonotypes and omits some of them. The repertoire holds 2 million to 2.5 million clones, with roughly 95% as singletons. The sample taken for sequencing was naive CD4+ T cells sorted from blood. These receptors were collected from a man between 18 and 35 years old in good health. Both conserved end residues are part of each CDR3. A D gene is named only where the DNA matches it firmly.

V,J,D,DNA,CDR3
TRBV30,TRBJ2-4,-,TGTGCCTGGGAGGAGGGATACATTCAGTACTTC,CAWEEGYIQYF
TRBV6-5,TRBJ1-1,-,TGTGCCAGCAGAAAGGAAGGATACGCTGAAGCTTTCTTT,CASRKEGYAEAFF
TRBV5-1,TRBJ2-1,-,TGCGCCAGCAGCTTGGACCCTGTGACCTACAATGAGCAGTTCTTC,CASSLDPVTYNEQFF
TRBV19,TRBJ1-5,TRBD1,TGTGCCAGTACCAGGGACAGGGTGGGCAATCAGCCCCAGCATTTT,CASTRDRVGNQPQHF
TRBV19,TRBJ2-7,TRBD2,TGTGCCAGTAGTCCAGGACAGACTAGCGGGTACGAGCAGTACTTC,CASSPGQTSGYEQYF
TRBV5-1,TRBJ2-5,-,TGCGCCAGCAGCTCTCAGGGGCCCGAGACCCAGTACTTC,CASSSQGPETQYF
TRBV28,TRBJ2-3,-,TGTGCCAGCAGCCGAACTCGGGGAAACACAGATACGCAGTATTTT,CASSRTRGNTDTQYF
TRBV28,TRBJ2-3,TRBD1,TGTGCCAGCAGTAGGACAGGGGGCAAGGGAGATACGCAGTATTTT,CASSRTGGKGDTQYF
TRBV19,TRBJ2-3,-,TGTGCCAGTAGTACAGGTCTAGGGGATACGCAGTATTTT,CASSTGLGDTQYF
TRBV7-9,TRBJ2-5,-,TGTGCCAGCAGCTTAAGATGGGACGAAGACCAGTACTTC,CASSLRWDEDQYF
TRBV7-3,TRBJ1-2,-,TGTGCCAGCAGCTCCCCCGGACCTTACAACTATGGCTACACCTTC,CASSSPGPYNYGYTF
TRBV6-1,TRBJ2-5,TRBD1,TGTGCCACCGCCGGGACAGGGCAAGAGACCCAGTACTTC,CATAGTGQETQYF